The 10 T cell receptor beta chains given below trace back to one sample, sequenced in a study of blood T cell repertoires in COVID-19. Sequencing used immunoSEQ multiplex PCR; TCRdb keeps in-frame clones, though not all of them. The sample holds 170,000 or so clones, approximately 88% seen once. The specimen was peripheral blood. The source is a man between 18 and 35 years old with active or convalescent COVID-19.

The chain carries TRBV5-5 and TRBJ1-6, with D possibly TRBD1 on 5 matching bases. Trimming removed 4 bases at V and 9 bases at J, with 17 bases between. Germline CDR1 SGHKS, CDR2 YYEKEE (reference sequence). The CDR3 is 15 amino acids. CDR3 sequence (DNA): TGTGCCAGCAGCGACAGTCCCCGTCAGGGTTCACCCCTCCACTTT. It translates to CASSDSPRQGSPLHF. Together with reference TRBV5-5 and TRBJ1-6, the CDR3 gives the full variable domain: DAGVTQSPTHLIKTRGQQVTLRCSPISGHKSVSWYQQVLGQGPQFIFQYYEKEERGRGNFPDRFSARQFPNYSSELNVNALLLGDSALYLCASSDSPRQGSPLHFGNGTRLTVT.

The chain employs TRBV15 and TRBJ1-5; possible D gene TRBD1, 6 bases. The CDR3 has 15 amino acids. The germline V gene encodes CDR1 LNHNV and CDR2 YYDKDF (reference sequence). Trimming removed 3 bases from V and 4 bases from J, with 13 bases in between. The CDR3 nucleotides are TGTGCCACCAGCAGTAAGGGGGGGGCAAATCAGCCCCAGCATTTT. This gives the protein CATSSKGGANQPQHF.

The chain joins TRBV2 to TRBJ1-3; D possibly corresponds to TRBD1 (6 bases). The length of the CDR3 is 17 residues. Germline V CDR1 and CDR2: SNHLY, FYNNEI. V shed 2 bases and J shed 3 bases, with 17 bases lying between them. The DNA of the CDR3 is TGTGCCAGCAGTGAATCCAGGGGAGGGTCCGGTGGAAACACCATATATTTT. This encodes CASSESRGGSGGNTIYF.

The chain employs TRBV19 and TRBJ2-7; TRBD1 matches 7 bases. Trimming took 5 bases from V and 5 from J; bases not matched to a gene: 9. Germline assignment: CDR1 LNHDA and CDR2 SQIVND (reference sequence). This CDR3 spans 14 amino acids. CDR3 DNA: TGTGCCAGTAGTGACACGCCACAGGGGAACGAGCAGTACTTC. This translates into CASSDTPQGNEQYF.

The chain has TRBV2 and TRBJ2-1, with D possibly being TRBD1 (7 bases). The ends were cut back, 5 bases at V and 1 base at J, with 12 bases in the middle. The CDR3 sequence is 15 residues long. Germline lookup yields CDR1 SNHLY and CDR2 FYNNEI. The CDR3 region is CASSRGTESYNEQFF. The CDR3 nucleotides are TGTGCCAGCAGTCGCGGGACAGAGTCCTACAATGAGCAGTTCTTC.

The table lists this clone with a count of one. The chain joins TRBV4-3 to TRBJ2-3; D possibly corresponds to TRBD1 (6 bases). The CDR3 contains 18 residues. Germline V gene sequence: CDR1 LGHNA, CDR2 YSLEER. Trimming pared 1 base from V and 2 bases from J, leaving 19 bases between. The CDR3 region is CASSQGSPRDTYTDTQYF. For the CDR3, the DNA is TGCGCCAGCAGCCAAGGCTCTCCCCGGGACACCTACACAGATACGCAGTATTTT.

As DNA, the CDR3 is TGTGCCAGCAGCTCCTTGACAGGTATCGCCCAGCATTTT. This translates into CASSSLTGIAQHF. The V gene is TRBV11-2, the J gene TRBJ1-5, with a possible D match to TRBD1 (6 bases). Germline loops: CDR1 SGHAT, CDR2 FQNNGV. CDR3 size: 13 residues. V was pared by 4 bases and J by 11 bases, with 15 bases between.

The chain employs TRBV5-1 and TRBJ2-6, with a possible D match to TRBD1 (5 bases). From germline, CDR1 is SGHRS and CDR2 YFSETQ. V lost 4 bases to trimming and J lost 0 bases, with 8 bases between them. The CDR3 contains 15 residues. The CDR3 bases are TGCGCCAGCAGCGCTCAGGGCTCTGGGGCCAACGTCCTGACTTTC. It codes for CASSAQGSGANVLTF.

V gene TRBV5-4 combines with J gene TRBJ2-5; D is possibly TRBD2 (5 bases). V was clipped by 0 bases and J by 1 base, with 7 bases between them. Germline V gene data show CDR1 as SGHNT and CDR2 as YYREEE (reference sequence). CDR3 length: 14 amino acids. The CDR3 reads CASSLAGSQETQYF. CDR3 coding DNA: TGTGCCAGCAGCTTGGCGGGGAGCCAAGAGACCCAGTACTTC.

The chain links TRBV2 to TRBJ2-5; TRBD2 matches at 10 bases. There are 15 residues in the CDR3. Germline loops: CDR1 SNHLY, CDR2 FYNNEI. V trimming: 6 bases; J trimming: 1 base; junction bases outside the gene matches: 5. CDR3 amino acids: CASSPGLASQETQYF. CDR3 nucleotide sequence: TGTGCCAGCAGCCCGGGACTAGCGAGCCAAGAGACCCAGTACTTC.